The subject of this entry is one TCR beta chain. Its antigen target is currently unknown. Within one base of it there is no much larger clone, and no base qualities were kept. This entry is derived from a study of cytomegalovirus exposure and HLA in healthy donors (dated by TCRdb to 2016 to 2017). Study-level background: In an earlier analysis of several hundred of the donors, 276 Gb of sequence data and 117 million unique TCR beta sequences from about 180 million T cells were reported. Roughly 300 gigabases of sequencing data and about 92 million unique TCR sequences made up an early release that covered fewer than 650 HLA-typed donors. Among the roughly 390 genotyped donors, around 79% belonged to the genetic ancestry cluster associated with self-reported Caucasian donors. The study was designed to test whether signatures of past pathogen exposure could be identified by cataloging public T cell receptors. The study profiled the T cell repertoires of hundreds of subjects by immunosequencing and related them to cytomegalovirus serostatus. Along with the roughly 670-subject first cohort, a separate validation cohort of 120 different subjects was used. The study combined high-throughput TCR immunosequencing, statistical association of individual TCRs with disease status, and machine learning to predict cytomegalovirus infection status. In a later analysis, previously published TCR beta repertoires from some 640 donors were re-analyzed and high-resolution HLA genotyping was added so that TCR occurrence patterns could be studied. Rather than using new phenotypic data, the later analysis identified candidate immune exposures from TCR beta sequences and from how often those sequences occurred across donors. An earlier analysis of a few hundred of the donors applied high-throughput TCR beta sequencing to assess whether each TCR beta V gene segment acted as functional or pseudogenic. Donor age, sex, ethnicity and CMV serostatus were compiled alongside the repertoire data. A later genetic analysis used genome-wide SNP genotypes for about 55% of the 666 donors, treating that subset as a discovery cohort. All discovery cohort repertoires had been generated on a single sequencing platform. HLA typing covered class I and class II loci at four-digit resolution. Typing coverage differed by locus: A, B, C, DRB1 and DQB1 were typed in roughly 620-630 donors, DQA1 in around 500, DPA1 in some 600, and DPB1 in 472. A few DR-DQ haplotypes were treated as single units for association and clustering because of strong linkage in the cohort. Across about 380 genotyped donors of the cohort, an average of about 200,000 unique TCR beta nucleotide sequences per donor were sequenced, and roughly a sixth of those sequences were non-productive. Broad study findings and their caveats: The classifier was reported to diagnose cytomegalovirus status with high specificity and sensitivity in both the original cohort and the validation cohort. A further reported finding was that TCR beta sequences accurately predicted the HLA-A and HLA-B alleles for most subjects in the first cohort. Only TCR beta chains were sequenced in this cohort, and the absence of alpha or paired-chain data limited detectable features. In the study, around 150 TCR beta chains were listed as associated with cytomegalovirus. A later analysis found that HLA-associated TCR beta chains were more clonally expanded and had lower generation probabilities than equally common non-associated chains. Sequencing depth was assumed to be roughly uniform across donors in the presence/absence analyses, though that assumption may not hold. For the cohort, immune exposure information was limited to CMV serostatus. Correlated functional status among segregating V segments might be attributable to linkage disequilibrium, but an unknown experimental factor could not be ruled out. Most TCR sequences were observed very rarely across donors, whereas some public TCRs were present in many individuals. A cluster of highly shared sequence variants was judged likely to represent a technical artifact of the sequencing pipeline. A later analysis associated 16,951 TCR beta sequences with specific HLA alleles at a false discovery rate of 0.05. According to a later analysis, most CMV-associated TCR beta chains appeared to be HLA-restricted, and the HLA associations seemed to be driven largely by CMV exposure. The 87-base-pair reads could not distinguish some IMGT-functional V segments, including TRBV6-2 and TRBV6-3, so those segments were excluded. According to a later genetic analysis, donors in an Asian-associated ancestry cluster had fewer N-insertions in productive TCRs than the approximately 670-donor mean. When HLA alleles, especially DR and DQ, strongly co-occurred, attributing TCR associations to individual alleles was difficult. According to the authors, the approach could potentially be generalized to other disease states and immunological phenotypes. Three of the identified cytomegalovirus-associated TCR beta chains were confirmed in vitro to be specific for cytomegalovirus antigens. Because counts were too low, 15 to 20 rarely observed V segments, including chromosome 9 orphons, were left out of the earlier analysis of several hundred of the donors. Because HLA typing was unavailable for some donors at each locus, only the typed subset was used in association tests. A later analysis found that TCR association rates varied across HLA loci, with DRB1 alleles showing the most associated TCRs and HLA-C alleles the fewest. In a later genetic analysis, a missense DCLRE1C variant was associated with V-gene and J-gene trimming of TCR beta chains, and the association was replicated in an independent cohort. A later analysis reported that several top co-occurrence clusters appeared linked to parvovirus B19, influenza, CMV and Epstein-Barr virus. Broadly in line with IMGT annotations, most TCR beta V segments showed up in productive rearrangements about 87% or about 30% of the time in an earlier analysis of several hundred of the donors.

The cohort comprised some 730 healthy bone marrow donors. At the time of sampling, all cohort members were nominally healthy, though unrecorded immune exposures were likely present. The donor was CMV seropositive and was included in the group of around 300 seropositive cohort members. A peripheral blood sample was provided by each donor, and peripheral blood mononuclear cells were used for TCR beta sequencing. Genomic DNA was extracted from the blood cell samples with the Qiagen DNeasy Blood Extraction Kit. Looking up the germline V gene yields CDR1 SNHLY and CDR2 FYNNEI. From cysteine to phenylalanine, the CDR3 is 16 amino acids long. This entry keeps only the CDR3 DNA: 48 bases, framed from base 1. The germline V and J ends show losses of 7 bases and 4 bases respectively, and no gene match explains 11 bases of the junction. Library construction relied on the immunoSEQ multiplex PCR assay. For the multiplex PCR, a mixture combining 60 forward primers for TCR Vbeta segments and 13 reverse primers for TCR Jbeta segments was used. Amplification of the CDR3 region of rearranged TCR beta genes was performed with a multiplex PCR assay on genomic DNA. The Illumina HiSeq System was used to sequence the amplified TCR beta libraries as 87-base-pair reads. The authors processed their data as follows. Across the 500 to 850 repertoires, a later analysis counted some 81 million unique TCR beta chains, 8.5 million to 12 million of which were shared by at least two donors. Raw reads were error-corrected and collapsed into unique sequences with a nearest-neighbor algorithm that merged closely related sequences to remove PCR and sequencing errors. V, D and J gene segments were assigned by aligning CDR3 sequences to IMGT reference sequences. For a sequence to be retained, a match of at least six nucleotides was required to both a V gene segment and a J gene segment. Rearrangements were classified as productive when the CDR3 lacked stop codons and remained in frame with V and J, and all other rearrangements were classified as non-productive. Following IMGT convention, CDR3 was defined as the stretch from the second conserved V-encoded cysteine to the conserved J-encoded phenylalanine. In an earlier analysis of roughly 610 of the donors, sequences lacking an unambiguous match to a single V gene segment were excluded. An earlier analysis of 587 of the donors called V segments functional above 56.7% productive rearrangements and segregating when the between-donor standard deviation exceeded 5%. A statistical classification framework was built for diagnosing cytomegalovirus status from the catalog of TCR beta chain sequences. V and J gene assignment, in a later analysis, came from comparing TCR nucleotide sequences with IMGT/GENE-DB human TR gene sequences. Using the TCRdist pipeline, a later analysis assigned CDR3 sequences along with most-parsimonious VDJ recombination scenarios. In a later analysis, each TCR beta chain was defined by its CDR3 amino acid sequence together with its V-gene family, and reads lacking a unique V-gene family were excluded. In a later analysis, around 650 highly shared, low-generation-probability nucleotide sequences were removed to address suspected cross-contamination and a sequencing artifact. In a later analysis, a clonal expansion index was calculated for each public chain from normalized within-repertoire ranks of inferred template counts. A later analysis computed generation probabilities with a VDJ recombination model fitted to out-of-frame rearrangements, and checked the results against IGoR. A later analysis scored TCR-TCR, TCR-HLA and TCR-CMV co-occurrence with hypergeometric tests, applying a repertoire-size bias correction to TCR pairs. In a later analysis, false discovery rates were estimated by permuting HLA or CMV assignments 20 times. In a later analysis, co-occurring TCRs were grouped using DBSCAN, and TCRdist sequence similarity was added for clustering within HLA-allele-positive subsets. Co-occurrence clustering excluded repertoires with fewer than 30,000 or more than 120,000 public chains, plus five with anomalous nucleotide sharing. This is the immuneACCESS table as TCRdb keeps it, with only in-frame sequences that have V and J called. A part of the clones is gone; compared with another copy, unresolved V genes explain less than half, and the rest is unexplained. V and J calls and clone size come straight from that table; D and trimming were deduced from the DNA. The sample profile shows some 150,000 clones; over 70% of them were found once. Approximately 8.7% of the sample is taken by the ten largest.

This TCR was recovered from a man between 18 and 35 years old in good health and CMV-seropositive. This chain joins TRBV2 to TRBJ1-1; the central 11 bases match TRBD1. The material sequenced was PBMCs. The bases are TGTGCCAGCACGCCCGGGACAGGGGGTCTGGGCACTGAAGCTTTCTTT. The resulting protein is CASTPGTGGLGTEAFF.